Listed below are T cell receptor beta chains from one sample, sequenced in a study of cytomegalovirus exposure and HLA in healthy donors. Profiled with immunoSEQ multiplex PCR; TCRdb holds only in-frame clones, not every one. The sample contains about 140,000 clones, around 75% of which appear only once. The sequencing input was PBMCs. The receptors stem from a female donor in good health and CMV-seronegative. Both conserved end residues are part of each CDR3. The D gene is left open where the match is weak. The size of a clone is reported for some rows only, either as once, few or many, or as a class for expanded clones.

clone size	J gene	D gene	V gene	CDR3 protein	CDR3 DNA
-	TRBJ2-7	TRBD1	TRBV28	CASSPGTGPNEQYF	TGTGCCAGCAGTCCCGGGACAGGGCCAAACGAGCAGTACTTC
-	TRBJ1-1	-	TRBV7-9	CASSLARGEAFF	TGTGCCAGCAGCTTAGCGCGGGGTGAAGCTTTCTTT
-	TRBJ2-7	-	TRBV5-1	CASSLAGGRGKGEQYF	TGCGCCAGCAGCTTGGCCGGTGGCAGGGGAAAGGGCGAGCAGTACTTC
-	TRBJ1-1	TRBD1	TRBV28	CASSTGTGMNTEAFF	TGTGCCAGCAGTACGGGGACAGGGATGAACACTGAAGCTTTCTTT
once	TRBJ1-3	TRBD1	TRBV7-7	CASSQDRGSSGNTIYF	TGTGCCAGCAGCCAAGACAGGGGATCCTCTGGAAACACCATATATTTT
once	TRBJ1-5	TRBD1	TRBV19	CASSMDRVDQPQHF	TGTGCCAGTAGTATGGACAGGGTCGATCAGCCCCAGCATTTT
-	TRBJ2-7	TRBD2	TRBV5-6	CASSLGAGTSRYEQYF	TGTGCCAGCAGCTTGGGAGCCGGGACTAGCCGCTACGAGCAGTACTTC
-	TRBJ2-1	TRBD2	TRBV7-2	CASSLGPSGSNEQFF	TGTGCCAGCAGCTTAGGGCCTAGCGGGAGTAATGAGCAGTTCTTC
-	TRBJ2-5	-	TRBV5-4	CASSSQGTQETQYF	TGTGCCAGCAGCTCACAGGGTACCCAAGAGACCCAGTACTTC
-	TRBJ2-7	-	TRBV27	CASSSPYEQYF	TGTGCCAGCAGTTCCCCTTACGAGCAGTACTTC
-	TRBJ1-1	TRBD1	TRBV5-6	CASSFGRDRNTEAFF	TGTGCCAGCAGCTTCGGTCGGGACAGGAACACTGAAGCTTTCTTT
-	TRBJ1-3	-	TRBV4-1	CASSQTQGPGNTIYF	TGCGCCAGCAGCCAAACACAGGGTCCTGGAAACACCATATATTTT
-	TRBJ2-5	TRBD1	TRBV6-5	CASSYTTGPETQYF	TGTGCCAGCAGTTACACGACAGGGCCGGAGACCCAGTACTTC
-	TRBJ2-7	TRBD2	TRBV28	CASEGSGSRRYEQYF	TGTGCCAGCGAGGGTAGCGGGAGTAGGAGGTACGAGCAGTACTTC
-	TRBJ2-5	-	TRBV5-1	CASSTGRVDLQETQYF	TGCGCCAGCAGCACCGGTCGAGTCGATTTACAAGAGACCCAGTACTTC
-	TRBJ1-4	-	TRBV4-1	CASSLLPGQGTNEKLFF	TGCGCCAGCAGCCTCCTTCCCGGGCAGGGGACTAATGAAAAACTGTTTTTT
few	TRBJ2-5	-	TRBV7-9	CASSSLRGETQYF	TGTGCCAGCAGCTCCCTCAGGGGAGAGACCCAGTACTTC
-	TRBJ1-1	TRBD1	TRBV29-1	CSDLQGRSNTEAFF	TGCAGCGATCTACAGGGGAGGTCGAACACTGAAGCTTTCTTT
-	TRBJ2-3	-	TRBV6-5	CASSTGITDTQYF	TGTGCCAGCAGTACAGGGATCACAGATACGCAGTATTTT
once	TRBJ1-4	-	TRBV5-1	CASSLATGAEKLFF	TGCGCCAGCAGCTTGGCAACGGGAGCGGAAAAACTGTTTTTT
-	TRBJ2-1	TRBD2	TRBV7-9	CASSSLAGGRFEFF	TGTGCCAGCAGCTCCCTAGCGGGCGGGCGATTTGAGTTCTTC
few	TRBJ2-5	TRBD1	TRBV7-9	CASSMGDRGHQETQYF	TGTGCCAGCAGCATGGGGGACAGGGGACACCAAGAGACCCAGTACTTC
-	TRBJ2-7	TRBD2	TRBV4-1	CASSQDGASGRYEQYF	TGCGCCAGCAGCCAAGATGGGGCTAGCGGGAGATACGAGCAGTACTTC
-	TRBJ2-7	-	TRBV6-1	CASSEVQGSSYEQYF	TGTGCCAGCAGTGAAGTCCAGGGGAGCTCCTACGAGCAGTACTTC
-	TRBJ2-5	-	TRBV25-1	CASSELGSGIQETQYF	TGTGCCAGCAGTGAATTGGGTAGCGGCATACAAGAGACCCAGTACTTC
few	TRBJ2-5	TRBD1	TRBV19	CASSIAGGQGRETQYF	TGTGCCAGTAGTATAGCAGGGGGACAGGGTAGAGAGACCCAGTACTTC
once	TRBJ2-1	-	TRBV27	CASSLRSSYNEQFF	TGTGCCAGCAGTTTAAGGAGCTCCTACAATGAGCAGTTCTTC
-	TRBJ2-3	-	TRBV20-1	CSVQELDTQYF	TGCAGTGTTCAGGAATTAGATACGCAGTATTTT
-	TRBJ2-2	-	TRBV2	CASSPPGTGELFF	TGTGCCAGCAGTCCACCAGGGACCGGGGAGCTGTTTTTT
-	TRBJ2-7	TRBD2	TRBV16	CASSQWGLAESYEQYF	TGTGCCAGCAGCCAATGGGGACTAGCGGAAAGCTACGAGCAGTACTTC
-	TRBJ1-2	TRBD1	TRBV7-6	CASSFGTGDYGYTF	TGTGCCAGCAGTTTCGGGACAGGGGACTATGGCTACACCTTC
-	TRBJ1-4	-	TRBV9	CASSVGQGYEKLFF	TGTGCCAGCAGCGTGGGGCAGGGTTATGAAAAACTGTTTTTT
-	TRBJ2-3	-	TRBV2	CASGELDTDTQYF	TGTGCCAGCGGGGAGCTTGACACAGATACGCAGTATTTT
once	TRBJ2-7	-	TRBV14	CASSEGLLPYEQYF	TGTGCCAGCAGCGAAGGACTCCTCCCCTACGAGCAGTACTTC
-	TRBJ1-2	TRBD1	TRBV5-1	CASSLAERTGDGYTF	TGCGCCAGCAGCTTGGCCGAGCGGACAGGCGATGGCTACACCTTC
-	TRBJ2-2	TRBD2	TRBV27	CASSFMKREGSTGELFF	TGTGCCAGCAGCTTCATGAAGCGGGAGGGCAGTACCGGGGAGCTGTTTTTT
-	TRBJ2-1	-	TRBV27	CASSLDGGLYNEQFF	TGTGCCAGCAGTTTAGACGGAGGGTTATACAATGAGCAGTTCTTC
once	TRBJ2-5	TRBD2	TRBV6-1	CASRVAGGSETQYF	TGTGCCAGCAGGGTAGCGGGAGGGTCGGAGACCCAGTACTTC
-	TRBJ2-7	-	TRBV30	CAWSPLSGGYEQYF	TGTGCCTGGAGCCCGCTCTCGGGTGGCTACGAGCAGTACTTC
-	TRBJ2-2	-	TRBV6-1	CATLPGAANTGELFF	TGTGCCACCCTGCCGGGAGCTGCGAACACCGGGGAGCTGTTTTTT
-	TRBJ2-5	TRBD2	TRBV25-1	CASSVGLAGSQETQYF	TGTGCCAGCAGTGTAGGACTAGCGGGTTCCCAAGAGACCCAGTACTTC
-	TRBJ2-7	-	TRBV7-9	CASSPQTGAYEQYF	TGTGCCAGCAGCCCTCAGACAGGTGCCTACGAGCAGTACTTC
-	TRBJ2-2	TRBD1	TRBV5-1	CASSARQGAGTGELFF	TGCGCCAGCAGCGCTCGACAGGGGGCAGGCACCGGGGAGCTGTTTTTT
-	TRBJ2-5	-	TRBV27	CASSQLSRSETQYF	TGTGCCAGCAGCCAACTAAGTCGCAGTGAGACCCAGTACTTC
-	TRBJ1-1	-	TRBV4-1	CASSQGAEDRNTEAFF	TGCGCCAGCAGCCAAGGGGCCGAAGACAGGAACACTGAAGCTTTCTTT
-	TRBJ2-5	TRBD2	TRBV29-1	CSVEVAGVLGTQYF	TGCAGCGTTGAAGTCGCGGGAGTGCTCGGGACCCAGTACTTC
-	TRBJ2-1	TRBD2	TRBV5-6	CASTWGLAGTNEQFF	TGTGCCAGCACCTGGGGACTAGCGGGGACAAATGAGCAGTTCTTC
once	TRBJ1-2	-	TRBV5-1	CASSLDALYNGYTF	TGCGCCAGCAGCTTGGATGCACTTTATAATGGCTACACCTTC
-	TRBJ2-3	TRBD1	TRBV18	CASSQDRDSLYTDTQYF	TGTGCCAGCTCACAAGACCGGGACAGCCTTTACACAGATACGCAGTATTTT
-	TRBJ2-3	TRBD2	TRBV4-1	CASSLSGKLRNTQYF	TGCGCCAGCAGTCTTAGCGGGAAACTCCGAAATACGCAGTATTTT